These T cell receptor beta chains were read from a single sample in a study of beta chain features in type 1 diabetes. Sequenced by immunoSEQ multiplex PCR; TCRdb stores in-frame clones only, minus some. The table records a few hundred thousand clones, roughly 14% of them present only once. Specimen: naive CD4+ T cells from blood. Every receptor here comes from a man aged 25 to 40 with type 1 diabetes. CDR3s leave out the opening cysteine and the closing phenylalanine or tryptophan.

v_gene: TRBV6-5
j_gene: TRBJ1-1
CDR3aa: ASSSGQGASEAF

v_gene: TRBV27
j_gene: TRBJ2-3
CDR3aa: ASRTENSGQLQY

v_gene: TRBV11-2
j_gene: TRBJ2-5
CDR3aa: ASSLGTSWETQY

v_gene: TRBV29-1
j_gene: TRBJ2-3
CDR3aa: SVLLAADTQY

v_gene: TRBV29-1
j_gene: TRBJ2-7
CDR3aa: SVVMGQGSEQY

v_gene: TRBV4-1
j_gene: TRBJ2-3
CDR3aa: ASSQDTGWGEFTDTQY

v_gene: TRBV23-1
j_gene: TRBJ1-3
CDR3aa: ASSHSGPPEGRNTIY

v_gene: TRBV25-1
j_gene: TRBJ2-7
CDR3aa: ASSRGGAFGEQY

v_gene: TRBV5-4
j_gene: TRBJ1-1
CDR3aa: ASSQEGGEAF

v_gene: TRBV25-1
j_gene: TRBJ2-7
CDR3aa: ASSESGEIYEQY

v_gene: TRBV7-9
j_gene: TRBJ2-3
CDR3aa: ASSSGGSRAFLY

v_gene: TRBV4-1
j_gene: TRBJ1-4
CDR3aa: ASSQDPATNEKLF

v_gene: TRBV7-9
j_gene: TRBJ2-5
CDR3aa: ASSLVPGTRAETQY

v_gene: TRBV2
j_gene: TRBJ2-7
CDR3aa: ASSIGLASYEQY

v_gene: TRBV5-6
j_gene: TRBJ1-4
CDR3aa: ASSQGAPTNEKLF

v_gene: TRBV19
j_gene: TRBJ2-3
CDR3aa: ASSQGATDTQY

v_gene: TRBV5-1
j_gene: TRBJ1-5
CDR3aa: ASSSDGGRNQPQH

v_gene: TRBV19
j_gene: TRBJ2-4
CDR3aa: ASSPLPRQVAKNIQY

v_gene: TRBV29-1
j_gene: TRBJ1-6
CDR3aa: SVAEDRVDSPLH

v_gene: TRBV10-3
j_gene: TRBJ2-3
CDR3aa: AISTGNTDTQY

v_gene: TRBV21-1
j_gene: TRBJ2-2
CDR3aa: ASSPKRSSGVNTGELF

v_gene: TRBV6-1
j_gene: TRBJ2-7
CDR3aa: ASSHNYEQY

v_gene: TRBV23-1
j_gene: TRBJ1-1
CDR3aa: ASSQSKGGIAEAF

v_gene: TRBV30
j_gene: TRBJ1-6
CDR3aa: AWSSGGSYNSPLH

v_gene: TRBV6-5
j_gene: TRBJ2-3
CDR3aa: ASRIGGFPDTQY

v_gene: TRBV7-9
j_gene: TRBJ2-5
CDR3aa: ASSLSTSGSETQY

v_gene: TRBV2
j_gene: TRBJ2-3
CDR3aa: ASSATAGPQAQY

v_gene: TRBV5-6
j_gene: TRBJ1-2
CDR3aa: ASSLWTGSGYT

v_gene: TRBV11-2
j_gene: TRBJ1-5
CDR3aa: ASSPTTGNSNQPQH

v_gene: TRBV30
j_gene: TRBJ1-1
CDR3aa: AWSVDTEAF

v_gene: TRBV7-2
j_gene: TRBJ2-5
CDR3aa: ASSSGHSSITIETQY

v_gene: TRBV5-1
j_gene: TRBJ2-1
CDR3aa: ASAGGMGLTYNEQF

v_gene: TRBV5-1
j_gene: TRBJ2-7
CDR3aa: ASSSGTGPYEQY

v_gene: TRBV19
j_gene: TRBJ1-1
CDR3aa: ASSLQGVNTEAF

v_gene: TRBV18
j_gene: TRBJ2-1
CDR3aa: ASSLPLVDNEQF

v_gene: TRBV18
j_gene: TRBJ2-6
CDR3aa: ASSPWDTGANVLT

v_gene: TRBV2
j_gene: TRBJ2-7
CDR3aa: ASTIVPSYEQY

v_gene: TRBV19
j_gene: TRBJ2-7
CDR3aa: ASSLAGLTYEQY

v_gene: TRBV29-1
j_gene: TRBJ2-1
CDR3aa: SVQRLAGGDEQF

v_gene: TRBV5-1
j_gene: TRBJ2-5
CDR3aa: ASRRAEQETQY

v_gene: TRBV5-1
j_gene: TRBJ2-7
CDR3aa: ASSSQGQYSYEQY

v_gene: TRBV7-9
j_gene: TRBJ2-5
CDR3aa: ASSSSGGRIEETQY

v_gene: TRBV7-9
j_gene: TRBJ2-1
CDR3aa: ASSLLQGNEQF

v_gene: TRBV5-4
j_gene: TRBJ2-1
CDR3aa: ASSYPGLTGNEQF

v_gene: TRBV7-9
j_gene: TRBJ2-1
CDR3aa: ASSLSGTSGYNEQF

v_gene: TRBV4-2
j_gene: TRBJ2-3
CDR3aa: ASSQDYGRLASDTQY

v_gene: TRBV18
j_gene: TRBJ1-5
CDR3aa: ASSPLEGQPQH

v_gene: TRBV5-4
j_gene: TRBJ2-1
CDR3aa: ASSLLYNEQF

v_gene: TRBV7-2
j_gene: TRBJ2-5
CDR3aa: ASSDSVGETQY

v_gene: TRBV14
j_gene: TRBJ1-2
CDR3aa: ASSPADTRLYGYT

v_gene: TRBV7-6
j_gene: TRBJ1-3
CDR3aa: ASRPGGSGNTIY

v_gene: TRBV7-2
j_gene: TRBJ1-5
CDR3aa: ASSLAGAGQPQH

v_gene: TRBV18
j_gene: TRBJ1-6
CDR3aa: ASSPTGLSNSPLH